This TCR beta chain was captured by sequencing in a study of T cells in localized non-small cell lung cancer. Study-level points and caveats: Exceeding tumor, uninvolved adjacent lung had the highest T cell clonality. Higher T cell density in the blood was associated with longer overall survival, whereas higher adjacent-lung clonality associated with shorter survival. Heterogeneity cannot be ruled out, as sequencing used one tumor region only. Detection in adjacent lung was observed for a median approximately 53 of the top 100 tumor clones.

Using immunoSEQ multiplex PCR, the repertoire was profiled, and TCRdb retains in-frame clones only, with some absent. The sample includes under 70,000 clones, roughly 90% of them seen just once. In this sample, this clone turned up a few times. The target antigen is unknown. The sample was peripheral blood, taken before any cancer treatment. The clonotype comes from a woman aged 35 to 70 with stage I lung adenocarcinoma.

The CDR3 DNA reads as TGCGCCAGCAGTATGGGGGGTTTGAGCGAGCAGTACTTC. This gives the protein CASSMGGLSEQYF. The chain combines TRBV5-1 with TRBJ2-7, with TRBD2 as a possible D gene (6 bases). Looked up from germline, CDR1 is SGHRS and CDR2 is YFSETQ. CDR3 length: 13 residues. Trimming left V 5 bases short and J 6 bases short, with 15 bases between.